This is a list of T cell receptor beta chains from one sample in a study of blood T cell repertoires in COVID-19. Some clones are missing from TCRdb's copy, which holds only in-frame ones; the method was immunoSEQ multiplex PCR. Among 150,000 to 200,000 clones, roughly nine tenths were seen once, and the ten largest hold around a fifth. The sequenced sample consisted of peripheral blood. These receptors all come from a man in his 60s with active or convalescent COVID-19. Each CDR3 is given without its conserved first and last residue. Fields, in order: CDR3 protein, V gene, clone size. Expanded clones get a size class; other rows say once, few or many, or leave the size out.

CDR3 protein: AISARGGETQY; V gene: TRBV10-3; clone size: -
CDR3 protein: ASSTWTGGELEAF; V gene: TRBV6-2/TRBV6-3; clone size: -
CDR3 protein: ASSPPSSYEQY; V gene: TRBV18; clone size: -
CDR3 protein: ASSLSTGVLSLSGNTIY; V gene: TRBV5-1; clone size: few
CDR3 protein: ASPRGNTEAF; V gene: TRBV18; clone size: -
CDR3 protein: APSQLGGSAKNIQY; V gene: TRBV4-1; clone size: -
CDR3 protein: ASSSDPQRGYGYT; V gene: TRBV5-6; clone size: few
CDR3 protein: ASSLERVFTDTQY; V gene: TRBV7-9; clone size: -
CDR3 protein: ASSGGAGGVHEQY; V gene: TRBV2; clone size: -
CDR3 protein: ASSVGAGPDWSSGANVLT; V gene: TRBV9; clone size: -
CDR3 protein: ASSPRWSSNQPQH; V gene: TRBV7-3; clone size: -
CDR3 protein: ASSQGQGGTNEKLF; V gene: TRBV4-1; clone size: -
CDR3 protein: ASSTIGDRAEAF; V gene: TRBV4-1; clone size: once
CDR3 protein: ASSISGRGYT; V gene: TRBV19; clone size: once
CDR3 protein: ASSPADRVGNTIY; V gene: TRBV18; clone size: -
CDR3 protein: SVEDDSNEQF; V gene: TRBV29-1; clone size: -
CDR3 protein: ASRIGGGPSYGYT; V gene: TRBV2; clone size: -
CDR3 protein: ASSPFLPGQGARGYT; V gene: TRBV2; clone size: -
CDR3 protein: ASSKVGSYSGNTIY; V gene: TRBV21-1; clone size: -
CDR3 protein: AIRTTSGTYNEQF; V gene: TRBV10-3; clone size: -
CDR3 protein: ASSTDRVLTNSPLH; V gene: TRBV19; clone size: -
CDR3 protein: ASSNGQEVSPLH; V gene: TRBV21-1; clone size: -
CDR3 protein: ASSYTRNTEAF; V gene: TRBV6-5; clone size: -
CDR3 protein: ASSTGGQGAVGYT; V gene: TRBV19; clone size: -
CDR3 protein: ASRRGGDNYGYT; V gene: TRBV19; clone size: few
CDR3 protein: ASSAGTVDSPLH; V gene: TRBV18; clone size: -
CDR3 protein: ASSLELAGSYEQY; V gene: TRBV7-8; clone size: -
CDR3 protein: ASSGSGLFYEQY; V gene: TRBV2; clone size: -
CDR3 protein: ASSEGTGGSYEQY; V gene: TRBV6-1; clone size: -
CDR3 protein: ASSDMRIRTNEKLF; V gene: TRBV2; clone size: -
CDR3 protein: ASTTRLDGYT; V gene: TRBV6-5; clone size: -
CDR3 protein: ASSQGQEIYGYT; V gene: TRBV5-4; clone size: -
CDR3 protein: ASMGRGSTGNTIY; V gene: TRBV6-6; clone size: -
CDR3 protein: ASSRQGKSTNEKLF; V gene: TRBV19; clone size: -
CDR3 protein: ASSAGQGREKLF; V gene: TRBV6-5; clone size: -
CDR3 protein: ASSLRGAGELF; V gene: TRBV12-3/TRBV12-4; clone size: -
CDR3 protein: ASSALQLISGNTIY; V gene: TRBV7-9; clone size: -
CDR3 protein: ASSIGTGGGYT; V gene: TRBV5-1; clone size: once
CDR3 protein: ASSRVNQPQH; V gene: TRBV18; clone size: -
CDR3 protein: ASRQGRGTEAF; V gene: TRBV6-5; clone size: -
CDR3 protein: ASREGSRTDTQY; V gene: TRBV7-2; clone size: -
CDR3 protein: ASSLLDLASVPNEQF; V gene: TRBV5-5; clone size: -
CDR3 protein: ASSAQGANTGELF; V gene: TRBV5-1; clone size: -
CDR3 protein: ASSAGLAGGATRETQY; V gene: TRBV5-5; clone size: -
CDR3 protein: ASSLVGGRGDHNEQF; V gene: TRBV7-9; clone size: -
CDR3 protein: ASSGQVESPLH; V gene: TRBV2; clone size: -
CDR3 protein: ASGWENREAF; V gene: TRBV12-5; clone size: -
CDR3 protein: ASSSGTRIAHEQF; V gene: TRBV5-1; clone size: once
CDR3 protein: ATSPNRQDGNTIY; V gene: TRBV5-4; clone size: -
CDR3 protein: ASSKDSRSEKLF; V gene: TRBV7-9; clone size: -
CDR3 protein: ASSSGQGARGYT; V gene: TRBV5-5; clone size: -
CDR3 protein: ASSQHPEGGLYNEQF; V gene: TRBV5-1; clone size: -
CDR3 protein: ASSFGGVHNEQF; V gene: TRBV28; clone size: -
CDR3 protein: ASREDRGPTEAF; V gene: TRBV5-1; clone size: -
CDR3 protein: ASAQGGARTDTQY; V gene: TRBV7-3; clone size: -
CDR3 protein: ATSPKGGTTDTQY; V gene: TRBV24-1; clone size: -
CDR3 protein: ASTLGTENNSPLH; V gene: TRBV5-1; clone size: -